This TCR beta chain was documented in a study of blood T cell repertoires in COVID-19. Study context: COVID-19 samples collected from the United States, Italy and Spain covered acute and convalescent phases.

Authors' data handling: Using reference gene primer amplification, nucleated cell counts were estimated. Assay used: immunoSEQ multiplex PCR; TCRdb lists only in-frame clones, some missing. Clonal size and the V and J genes are those of that table, whereas D and trimming came from the DNA. The table has hundreds of thousands of clones, about 89% seen once; the top ten hold 9.5%. CDR1 SNHLY and CDR2 FYNNEI come from the germline V gene. V was clipped by 7 bases and J by 9 bases, with 19 bases between them. This CDR3 region has 15 residues. Donors in Cohort 3 who had recovered were those with two negative PCRs, healthcare professional clearance, or resolution of their symptoms.

This receptor was taken from a middle-aged woman who had recovered from COVID-19. The gene calls are TRBV2 and TRBJ1-6, with D possibly TRBD1 on 5 matching bases. Material: PBMCs or T cells enriched from blood (not recorded which). The CDR3 sequence: CASNEQGVLSSPLHF. CDR3 nucleotide sequence: TGTGCCAGCAACGAACAAGGGGTACTATCTTCACCCCTCCACTTT.